The present entry profiles one T cell receptor (beta chain) with its context. The antigen is not known. CDR3 length: 16 residues. V shed 5 bases and J shed 9 bases, with 23 bases lying between them. Germline CDR1 and CDR2: SGHTA and FQGNSA. This entry belongs to a study of response to subunit inactivated influenza vaccine. Study findings and constraints: The study's authors posited that every seasonal influenza vaccination enlists few new T cells.

Via MiXCR, TCRdb re-called the RT-PCR reads, giving one row per CDR3 protein. Counted here are approximately 500,000 distinct CDR3 sequences, about an eighth occurring once; the ten biggest clones make up around 13%. Specimen: PBMCs from blood, collected about 40 days after vaccination. This chain connects TRBV7-2 to TRBJ1-5, with a tentative D call TRBD1 (6 bases). The receptor's source is a man aged 50 to 60 who received an inactivated influenza vaccine. The DNA for the CDR3 is TGTGCCAGCAGCCCCCCTGGGGCAGGGACATGGTGGCCCCAGCATTTT. Translating gives CASSPPGAGTWWPQHF.